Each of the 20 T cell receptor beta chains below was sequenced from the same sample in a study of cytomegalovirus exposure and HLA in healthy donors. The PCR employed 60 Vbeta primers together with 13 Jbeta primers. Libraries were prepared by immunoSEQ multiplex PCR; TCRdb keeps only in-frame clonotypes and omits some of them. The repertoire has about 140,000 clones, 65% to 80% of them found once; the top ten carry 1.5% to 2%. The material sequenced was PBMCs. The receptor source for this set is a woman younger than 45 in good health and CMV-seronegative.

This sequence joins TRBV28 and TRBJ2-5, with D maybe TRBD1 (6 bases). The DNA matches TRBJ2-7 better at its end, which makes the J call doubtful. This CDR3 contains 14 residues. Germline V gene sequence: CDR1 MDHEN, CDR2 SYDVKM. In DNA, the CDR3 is TGTGCCAGCAGTCTGGGACAAACGCACTACGAGCAGTACTTC. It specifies CASSLGQTHYEQYF.

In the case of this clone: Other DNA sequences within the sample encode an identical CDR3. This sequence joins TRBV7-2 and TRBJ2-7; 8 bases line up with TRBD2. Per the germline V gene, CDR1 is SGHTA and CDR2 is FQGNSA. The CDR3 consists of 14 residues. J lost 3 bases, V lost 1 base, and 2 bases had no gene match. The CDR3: CASSLGTSSYEQYF. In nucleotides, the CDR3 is TGTGCCAGCAGCTTAGGGACTAGCAGCTACGAGCAGTACTTC. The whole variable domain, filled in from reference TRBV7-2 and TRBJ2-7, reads GAGVSQSPSNKVTEKGKDVELRCDPISGHTALYWYRQSLGQGLEFLIYFQGNSAPDKSGLPSDRFSAERTGGSVSTLTIQRTQQEDSAVYLCASSLGTSSYEQYFGPGTRLTVT.

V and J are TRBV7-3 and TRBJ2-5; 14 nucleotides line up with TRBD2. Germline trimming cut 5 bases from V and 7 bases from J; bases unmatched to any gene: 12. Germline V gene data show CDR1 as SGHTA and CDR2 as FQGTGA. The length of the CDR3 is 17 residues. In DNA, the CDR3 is TGTGCCAGCAGCCCCCGGACTAGCGGGGGGTCACGGGGGACCCAGTACTTC. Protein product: CASSPRTSGGSRGTQYF.

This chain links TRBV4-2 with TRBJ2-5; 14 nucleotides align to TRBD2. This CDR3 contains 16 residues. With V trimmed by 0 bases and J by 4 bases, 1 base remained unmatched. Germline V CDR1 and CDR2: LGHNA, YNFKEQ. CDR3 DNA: TGTGCCAGCAGCCAAGATGGGACTAGCGGGGGAGAGACCCAGTACTTC. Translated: CASSQDGTSGGETQYF.

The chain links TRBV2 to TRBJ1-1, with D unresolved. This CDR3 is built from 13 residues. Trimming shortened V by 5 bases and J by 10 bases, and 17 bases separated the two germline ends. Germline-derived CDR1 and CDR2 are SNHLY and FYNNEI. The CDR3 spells CASSPSSNLGAFF. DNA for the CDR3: TGTGCCAGCAGTCCCAGTAGCAATCTGGGAGCTTTCTTT.

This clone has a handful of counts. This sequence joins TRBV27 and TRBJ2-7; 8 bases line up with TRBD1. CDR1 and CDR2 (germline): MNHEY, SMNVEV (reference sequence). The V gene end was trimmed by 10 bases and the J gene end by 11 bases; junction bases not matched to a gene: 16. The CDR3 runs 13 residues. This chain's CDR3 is CANPRGRRDPEYV. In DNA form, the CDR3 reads TGTGCCAACCCCAGGGGGCGCCGGGACCCTGAGTACGTC.

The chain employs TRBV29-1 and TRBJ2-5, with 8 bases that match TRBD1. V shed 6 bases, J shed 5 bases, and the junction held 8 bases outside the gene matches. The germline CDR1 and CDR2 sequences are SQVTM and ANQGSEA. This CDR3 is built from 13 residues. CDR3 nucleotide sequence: TGCAGCGTGCTCAGGGGGCGCGGGGAGACCCAGTACTTC. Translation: CSVLRGRGETQYF. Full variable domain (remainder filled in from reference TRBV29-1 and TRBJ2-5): SAVISQKPSRDICQRGTSLTIQCQVDSQVTMMFWYRQQPGQSLTLIATANQGSEATYESGFVIDKFPISRPNLTFSTLTVSNMSPEDSSIYLCSVLRGRGETQYFGPGTRLLVL.

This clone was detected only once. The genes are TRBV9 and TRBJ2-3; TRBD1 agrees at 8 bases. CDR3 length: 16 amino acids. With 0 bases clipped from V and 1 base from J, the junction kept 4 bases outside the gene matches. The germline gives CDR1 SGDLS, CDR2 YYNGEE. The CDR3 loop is CASSVETGGGTDTQYF. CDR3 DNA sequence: TGTGCCAGCAGCGTAGAAACAGGGGGAGGCACAGATACGCAGTATTTT.

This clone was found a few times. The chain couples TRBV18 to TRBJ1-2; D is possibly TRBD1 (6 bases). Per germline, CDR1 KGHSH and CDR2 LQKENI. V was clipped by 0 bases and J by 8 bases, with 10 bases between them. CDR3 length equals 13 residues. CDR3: CASSPPGGLGYTF. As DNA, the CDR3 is TGTGCCAGCTCACCACCGGGGGGGCTCGGCTACACCTTC.

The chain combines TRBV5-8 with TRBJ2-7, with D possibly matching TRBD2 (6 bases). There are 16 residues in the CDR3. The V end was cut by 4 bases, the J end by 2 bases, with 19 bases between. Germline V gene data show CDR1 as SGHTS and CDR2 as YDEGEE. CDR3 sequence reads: CASSGPLTGVTYEQYF. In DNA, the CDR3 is TGTGCCAGCAGCGGGCCCCTGACGGGAGTGACCTACGAGCAGTACTTC.

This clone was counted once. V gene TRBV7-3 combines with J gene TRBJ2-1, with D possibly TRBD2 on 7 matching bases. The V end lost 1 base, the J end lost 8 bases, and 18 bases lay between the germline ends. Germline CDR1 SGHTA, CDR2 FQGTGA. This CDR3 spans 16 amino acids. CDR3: CASSLMAGAGVDEQFF. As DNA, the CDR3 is TGTGCCAGCAGCTTAATGGCGGGAGCAGGGGTCGATGAGCAGTTCTTC.

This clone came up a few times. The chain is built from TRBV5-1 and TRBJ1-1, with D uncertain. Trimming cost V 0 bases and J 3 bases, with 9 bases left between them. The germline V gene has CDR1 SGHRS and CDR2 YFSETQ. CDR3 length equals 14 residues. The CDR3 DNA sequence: TGCGCCAGCAGCTTGGGGTCCGGGGACACTGAAGCTTTCTTT. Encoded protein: CASSLGSGDTEAFF.

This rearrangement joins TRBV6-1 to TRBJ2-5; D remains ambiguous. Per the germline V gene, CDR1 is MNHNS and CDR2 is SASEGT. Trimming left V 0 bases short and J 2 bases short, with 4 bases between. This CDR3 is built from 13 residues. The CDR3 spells CASSEAHQETQYF. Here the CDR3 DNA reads TGTGCCAGCAGTGAAGCCCATCAAGAGACCCAGTACTTC.

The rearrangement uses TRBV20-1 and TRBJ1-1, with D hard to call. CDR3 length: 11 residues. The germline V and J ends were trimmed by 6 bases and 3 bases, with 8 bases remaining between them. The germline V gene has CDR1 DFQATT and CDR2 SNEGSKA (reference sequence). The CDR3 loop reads CSAPRDTEAFF. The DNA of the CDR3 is TGCAGTGCCCCCCGGGACACTGAAGCTTTCTTT.

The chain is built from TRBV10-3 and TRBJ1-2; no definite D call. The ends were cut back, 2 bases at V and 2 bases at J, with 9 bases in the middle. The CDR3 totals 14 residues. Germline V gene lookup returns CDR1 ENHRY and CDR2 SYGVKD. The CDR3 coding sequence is TGTGCCATCAGTGAGGGCGGCCCGAACTATGGCTACACCTTC. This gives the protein CAISEGGPNYGYTF.

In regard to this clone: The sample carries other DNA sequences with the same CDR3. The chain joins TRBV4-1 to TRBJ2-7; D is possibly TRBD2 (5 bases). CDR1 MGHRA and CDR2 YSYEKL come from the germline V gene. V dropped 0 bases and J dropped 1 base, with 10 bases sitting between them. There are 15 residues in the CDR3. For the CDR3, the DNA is TGCGCCAGCAGCCAAGATCTTGCGGGTTCCTACGAGCAGTACTTC. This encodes CASSQDLAGSYEQYF.

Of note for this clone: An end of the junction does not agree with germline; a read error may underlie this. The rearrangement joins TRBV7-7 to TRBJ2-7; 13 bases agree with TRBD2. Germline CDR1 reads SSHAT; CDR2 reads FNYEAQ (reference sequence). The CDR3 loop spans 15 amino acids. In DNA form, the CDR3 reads TGTGCTAGCAGCTTAGCACTAGCGGGAGGGTACGAGCAGTACTTC. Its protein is CASSLALAGGYEQYF.

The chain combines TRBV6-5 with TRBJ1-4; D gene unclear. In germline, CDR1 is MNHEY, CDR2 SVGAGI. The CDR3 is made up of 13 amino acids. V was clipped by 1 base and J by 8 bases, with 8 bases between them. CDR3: CASSYLGGEKLFF. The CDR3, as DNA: TGTGCCAGCAGTTACTTAGGAGGAGAAAAACTGTTTTTT.

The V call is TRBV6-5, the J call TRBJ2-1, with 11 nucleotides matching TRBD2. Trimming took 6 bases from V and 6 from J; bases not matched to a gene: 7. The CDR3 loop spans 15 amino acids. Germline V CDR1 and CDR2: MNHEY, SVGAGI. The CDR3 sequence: CASSQEGLAVNEQFF. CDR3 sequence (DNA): TGTGCCAGCAGCCAGGAGGGACTAGCGGTCAATGAGCAGTTCTTC.

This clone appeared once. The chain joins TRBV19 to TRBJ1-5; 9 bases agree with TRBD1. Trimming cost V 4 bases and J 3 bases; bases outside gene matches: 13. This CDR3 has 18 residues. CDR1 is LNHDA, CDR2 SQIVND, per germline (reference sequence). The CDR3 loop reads CASSRGGQGGFANQPQHF. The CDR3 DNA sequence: TGTGCCAGTAGTAGAGGGGGACAGGGTGGATTTGCCAATCAGCCCCAGCATTTT.